Reported below is one TCR beta chain. Per the original methods: Estimates of nucleated cell counts were drawn from the amplification of reference gene primers. Some clones are missing from TCRdb's copy, which holds only in-frame ones; the method was immunoSEQ multiplex PCR. D and trimming come from the DNA, and the V and J calls and clone size come from that table. The sample records over 250,000 clones, approximately 85% being singletons. The sample originates from a study of blood T cell repertoires in COVID-19. Study details: PBMCs, B-cell-depleted T cells, or T cells were the source of the cDNA or gDNA that made up the material.

Material for sequencing was peripheral blood. The sequence derives from a man in his forties or fifties with active or convalescent COVID-19.

The CDR3: CASSQLQGAGALYNEQFF. In DNA form, the CDR3 reads TGTGCCAGCAGCCAACTGCAGGGGGCGGGAGCCCTCTACAATGAGCAGTTCTTC. The chain joins TRBV4-2 to TRBJ2-1; D is possibly TRBD1 (8 bases). The V end lost 2 bases, the J end lost 3 bases, and 20 bases lay between the germline ends. Germline CDR1 is LGHNA and CDR2 is YNFKEQ. This CDR3 contains 18 residues.